The TCR beta chain under discussion was sequenced for a study of vaccination and CD4 T cells after COVID-19. Turning to the study itself: The authors exposed cells to overlapping spike peptides derived from SARS-CoV-2, HCoV-NL63, HCoV-OC43 and HCoV-229E.

Treatment denoted: approximately nine-day PBMC culture with coronavirus spike peptide pools or control peptides (ViraFEST assay). ViraFEST stimulated the growth of antigen-specific T cells using peptide pools and subsequently profiled their TCRs by sequencing. In regard to this clonotype: Its specificity is not known.

Sequencing of the DNA from cultured CD4+ T cells was carried out with the Oncomine TCR Beta short-read assay. From cultured CD4+ T cells, genomic DNA was extracted. Each CDR3 protein gets one entry after TCRdb re-called the PCR reads with MiXCR. This table holds about 16,000 distinct CDR3 sequences, under 40% found once. Germline V gene data show CDR1 as SGHTS and CDR2 as YDEGEE. Losses at the gene ends were 1 base for V and 2 bases for J; bases not matched to a gene: 3. The CDR3 is 14 amino acids. The receptor was isolated from a human donor with COVID-19. Source material: cultured CD4+ T cells from blood. The chain recombines TRBV5-8 with TRBJ2-7, with 7 bases lining up with TRBD1. CDR3 loop: CASSLSGGTYEQYF. The CDR3 bases are TGTGCCAGCAGCTTGTCAGGGGGTACCTACGAGCAGTACTTC.